The sequence of this T cell receptor (beta chain) was determined in a study of shared clonotypes between healthy human individuals. Points from the study as a whole: It was expected that sequencing depth would affect clonotype sharing among donors.

TCRdb's table, derived via immunoSEQ multiplex PCR, lists solely in-frame clones and lacks some. The sample records approximately 650,000 clones, about 95% being singletons. A word on this clone: Its antigen is not known.

This CDR3 is built from 13 residues. Per germline, CDR1 MDHEN and CDR2 SYDVKM. Trimming left V 5 bases short and J 2 bases short, with 10 bases between. Naive CD8 populations comprised CD45RO-negative cells positively selected for CCR7, excluding terminally differentiated effector memory CD45RA+ cells. The gene calls are TRBV28 and TRBJ2-7; D gene unclear. The sequenced material came from naive CD8+ T cells sorted from blood. The TCR comes from a woman aged 25 to 39 in good health. The CDR3 is CASSDTEAYEQYF. The CDR3 coding sequence is TGTGCCAGCAGTGACACCGAGGCCTACGAGCAGTACTTC.